Described below is a single T cell receptor beta chain sequence and its context. Its antigen remains unidentified. One end of the junction fails to match germline, which may point to a read error. From the reads, TCRdb called clonotypes with MiXCR, one entry per CDR3 protein. The sample lists more than 350,000 distinct CDR3 sequences; approximately 33% were seen once. The sample originates from a study of T cell repertoires in cytomegalovirus infection. Overall study context: Both a matching HLA type and CMV infection were indicated by public TCR beta signatures. The study's findings and limits: Carriage of CMV together with the relevant HLA was identifiable through cumulative public TCR beta family frequency. Dominant in the ex vivo response were TCR beta clonotypes restricted by HLA-C and specific for CMV.

Per the germline V gene, CDR1 is MGHRA and CDR2 is YSYEKL. There are 13 residues in the CDR3. The receptor was isolated from a human donor in good health (CMV status not recorded). Some clones in this sample may be carry-over from other donors' samples. V gene TRBV4-1 combines with J gene TRBJ2-5, with 8 positions matching TRBD2. The sample comprised PBMCs. CDR3 protein: CSSSPQAGETKYF. The CDR3 DNA follows: TGCTCCAGCAGCCCTCAAGCGGGGGAGACCAAGTACTTC.